This is a list of T cell receptor beta chains from one sample in a study of T cells after yellow fever vaccination. TCRdb processed the 5' RACE reads anew with MiXCR; each CDR3 protein has one entry. The repertoire holds about 320,000 distinct CDR3 sequences, around 4.5% seen once, with just under 20% in the top ten. Sequences were derived from PBMCs, sampled 15 days after the yellow fever booster vaccination. The receptors come from a man aged 18 to 30 who received the YFV17D yellow fever vaccine. CDR3s leave out the opening cysteine and the closing phenylalanine or tryptophan. The D gene is left open where the match is weak.

d_gene: .
j_gene: TRBJ2-5
v_gene: TRBV3-1
CDR3aa: ASSLQTTGEETQY

d_gene: TRBD1
j_gene: TRBJ2-4
v_gene: TRBV12-3/TRBV12-4
CDR3aa: ASSGGQLAKNIQY

d_gene: .
j_gene: TRBJ1-5
v_gene: TRBV7-8
CDR3aa: ASSPLEWSPQH

d_gene: .
j_gene: TRBJ2-3
v_gene: TRBV6-5
CDR3aa: ASSLRFSTDTQY

d_gene: TRBD2
j_gene: TRBJ2-7
v_gene: TRBV29-1
CDR3aa: SVEAGGPYEQY

d_gene: .
j_gene: TRBJ2-3
v_gene: TRBV7-2
CDR3aa: ASSVTGTLGVDTQY

d_gene: TRBD2
j_gene: TRBJ2-1
v_gene: TRBV6-5
CDR3aa: ASSYSSVLAGGPNEQF

d_gene: .
j_gene: TRBJ1-1
v_gene: TRBV30
CDR3aa: AWSRGWNTEAF

d_gene: .
j_gene: TRBJ2-2
v_gene: TRBV5-1
CDR3aa: ASSFRDILNTGELF

d_gene: TRBD2
j_gene: TRBJ2-1
v_gene: TRBV12-3/TRBV12-4
CDR3aa: ASRESGGARNEQF

d_gene: .
j_gene: TRBJ2-1
v_gene: TRBV18
CDR3aa: ASSPGDGGASYNEQF

d_gene: TRBD1
j_gene: TRBJ2-1
v_gene: TRBV7-2
CDR3aa: ASSSYYDRDEQF

d_gene: .
j_gene: TRBJ2-2
v_gene: TRBV12-3/TRBV12-4
CDR3aa: ASSNRDGTGELF

d_gene: .
j_gene: TRBJ2-1
v_gene: TRBV6-5
CDR3aa: ASSPVAVPAWF

d_gene: .
j_gene: TRBJ1-1
v_gene: TRBV20-1
CDR3aa: SARDLRGNTEAF

d_gene: TRBD1
j_gene: TRBJ1-5
v_gene: TRBV19
CDR3aa: ASSTGQGNQPQH

d_gene: TRBD1
j_gene: TRBJ1-6
v_gene: TRBV7-2
CDR3aa: ASSLTGSDSPLH

d_gene: .
j_gene: TRBJ2-5
v_gene: TRBV5-1
CDR3aa: ASSTGQRQETQY

d_gene: .
j_gene: TRBJ1-4
v_gene: TRBV7-2
CDR3aa: ASSLVYRDEKLF

d_gene: .
j_gene: TRBJ1-1
v_gene: TRBV5-1
CDR3aa: ASSLSRSDYTEAF

d_gene: TRBD1
j_gene: TRBJ1-1
v_gene: TRBV20-1
CDR3aa: SVPRTGTTEAF

d_gene: TRBD2
j_gene: TRBJ2-5
v_gene: TRBV7-2
CDR3aa: ASSFSGGALETQY

d_gene: TRBD1
j_gene: TRBJ1-4
v_gene: TRBV7-2
CDR3aa: ASSLARTGGYEKLF

d_gene: .
j_gene: TRBJ1-3
v_gene: TRBV12-3/TRBV12-4
CDR3aa: ASSLAGTGNTIY

d_gene: .
j_gene: TRBJ1-1
v_gene: TRBV20-1
CDR3aa: SAMVAMNTEAF

d_gene: .
j_gene: TRBJ2-7
v_gene: TRBV7-2
CDR3aa: ASSRGGTGRTHEQY

d_gene: .
j_gene: TRBJ1-2
v_gene: TRBV5-1
CDR3aa: ASSPDGRGGYT

d_gene: TRBD1
j_gene: TRBJ1-2
v_gene: TRBV7-9
CDR3aa: ASSLGPGQTSYGYT

d_gene: .
j_gene: TRBJ2-3
v_gene: TRBV20-1
CDR3aa: SARAAADTQY

d_gene: .
j_gene: TRBJ1-2
v_gene: TRBV27
CDR3aa: ASSLGRYKGYT

d_gene: TRBD1
j_gene: TRBJ2-7
v_gene: TRBV18
CDR3aa: ATNTGRGSYEQY

d_gene: .
j_gene: TRBJ2-5
v_gene: TRBV5-1
CDR3aa: ASSLGAGGGQETQY

d_gene: .
j_gene: TRBJ2-7
v_gene: TRBV4-2
CDR3aa: ASSQVKRGEYEQY

d_gene: .
j_gene: TRBJ2-1
v_gene: TRBV5-1
CDR3aa: ASISGAPNNEQF

d_gene: .
j_gene: TRBJ1-2
v_gene: TRBV4-3
CDR3aa: ASSPSPGGLYT

d_gene: .
j_gene: TRBJ1-1
v_gene: TRBV12-3/TRBV12-4
CDR3aa: ASSLDRLKYGAGAEAF

d_gene: .
j_gene: TRBJ1-5
v_gene: TRBV4-1
CDR3aa: ASSQDGGIGNQPQH

d_gene: TRBD1
j_gene: TRBJ2-5
v_gene: TRBV7-2
CDR3aa: ASSLGPPGTGEETQY

d_gene: .
j_gene: TRBJ2-5
v_gene: TRBV7-6
CDR3aa: ASSLQGPETQY

d_gene: TRBD1
j_gene: TRBJ2-2
v_gene: TRBV25-1
CDR3aa: ASSEYLGQGIMTGELF

d_gene: .
j_gene: TRBJ1-1
v_gene: TRBV10-2
CDR3aa: ASSDARGRTEAF

d_gene: .
j_gene: TRBJ2-3
v_gene: TRBV4-2
CDR3aa: ASSHSTTDTQY

d_gene: .
j_gene: TRBJ2-5
v_gene: TRBV29-1
CDR3aa: SVVTEGGQETQY

d_gene: .
j_gene: TRBJ2-7
v_gene: TRBV30
CDR3aa: AWSLAEVEAYEQY

d_gene: TRBD2
j_gene: TRBJ2-1
v_gene: TRBV7-9
CDR3aa: ASSLFGTSNEQF

d_gene: .
j_gene: TRBJ1-5
v_gene: TRBV12-3/TRBV12-4
CDR3aa: ASRTRGVGNQPQH

d_gene: TRBD1
j_gene: TRBJ2-5
v_gene: TRBV3-1
CDR3aa: ASSQGRQGFGETQY

d_gene: .
j_gene: TRBJ1-1
v_gene: TRBV7-2
CDR3aa: ASSFLFEAF

d_gene: .
j_gene: TRBJ1-5
v_gene: TRBV5-1
CDR3aa: ASSPRGGSYNQPQH

d_gene: .
j_gene: TRBJ1-2
v_gene: TRBV21-1
CDR3aa: ASSVLSGDGYT

d_gene: .
j_gene: TRBJ2-3
v_gene: TRBV15
CDR3aa: ATSREGGLTDTQY

d_gene: TRBD1
j_gene: TRBJ1-1
v_gene: TRBV12-3/TRBV12-4
CDR3aa: ASSPSGGGTEAF

d_gene: .
j_gene: TRBJ2-2
v_gene: TRBV2
CDR3aa: ASSAGTMAGELF

d_gene: .
j_gene: TRBJ2-7
v_gene: TRBV12-3/TRBV12-4
CDR3aa: ASRDGRGAYEQY